The 6 T cell receptor beta chains below were found in one sample sequenced in a study of identical twins. TCRdb re-called the 5' RACE reads with MiXCR, one entry per CDR3 protein. The data hold a few hundred thousand distinct CDR3 sequences, with 9.6% observed a single time. Another study also made use of these data, one on yellow fever vaccine responses in identical twins.

The material sequenced was PBMCs. All receptors derive from a woman between 18 and 30 years old in good health.

This clonotype was seen at least ten times. The chain employs TRBV6-2 or TRBV6-3 and TRBJ2-1; TRBD1 matches at 11 bases. The germline CDR1 and CDR2 sequences are MNHEY and SVGEGT. V lost 8 bases to trimming and J lost 5 bases; unmatched junction nucleotides: 8. CDR3 size: 15 residues. Here the CDR3 reads CASGHGTGGHNEQFF. CDR3 bases: TGTGCCAGCGGTCACGGGACAGGGGGTCACAATGAGCAGTTCTTC.

CDR3 nucleotides: TGTGCCAGCAGCCGCCAGCGGGACTACAGGGATAGCACTGAAGCTTTCTTT. The encoded protein is CASSRQRDYRDSTEAFF. The rearrangement joins TRBV3-1 to TRBJ1-1, with D possibly TRBD1 on 6 matching bases. The CDR3 has 17 amino acids. V lost 4 bases and J lost 4, with 22 bases in between. Germline CDR1 reads LGHDT; CDR2 reads YNNKEL (reference sequence).

The V call is TRBV7-9, the J call TRBJ2-3; 8 positions agree with TRBD1. The length of the CDR3 is 17 residues. Germline lookup yields CDR1 SEHNR and CDR2 FQNEAQ (reference sequence). Unmatched junction bases numbered 12, after V lost 4 bases and J lost 3 bases. The CDR3 is CASSSGLGQGSTDTQYF. For the CDR3, the DNA is TGTGCCAGCAGCTCGGGCCTTGGACAGGGAAGTACAGATACGCAGTATTTT.

There are a few counts of this clonotype. The V gene is TRBV11-3, the J gene TRBJ2-2; TRBD2 matches 13 bases. CDR1 SGHNT and CDR2 YENEEA come from the germline V gene. The CDR3 extends over 21 amino acids. The V and J ends lost 4 bases and 5 bases, in that order; junction bases with no gene match: 19. The CDR3 reads CASSSLRRGLAGVMRTGELFF. CDR3 in DNA: TGTGCCAGCAGCTCCCTGCGGCGAGGACTAGCGGGAGTTATGAGGACCGGGGAGCTGTTTTTT.

This clonotype turned up a few times. The gene calls are TRBV4-1 and TRBJ2-7; D call uncertain. Trimming took off 4 bases at V and 3 bases at J, with 10 bases between the two ends. CDR3 size: 13 residues. The germline gives CDR1 MGHRA, CDR2 YSYEKL. The CDR3 is CASSRALDYEQYF. The CDR3 DNA follows: TGCGCCAGCAGCCGTGCCCTGGACTACGAGCAGTACTTC.

There are many counts of this clonotype. The gene calls are TRBV24-1 and TRBJ2-7; D is perhaps TRBD2 (5 bases). Germline V gene data show CDR1 as KGHDR and CDR2 as SFDVKD. CDR3 length: 12 residues. Trimming took 7 bases from V and 3 from J, leaving 9 bases between them. The CDR3 nucleotides are TGTGCCACCAGCCACGCGGGCTACGAGCAGTACTTC. Encoded protein: CATSHAGYEQYF.